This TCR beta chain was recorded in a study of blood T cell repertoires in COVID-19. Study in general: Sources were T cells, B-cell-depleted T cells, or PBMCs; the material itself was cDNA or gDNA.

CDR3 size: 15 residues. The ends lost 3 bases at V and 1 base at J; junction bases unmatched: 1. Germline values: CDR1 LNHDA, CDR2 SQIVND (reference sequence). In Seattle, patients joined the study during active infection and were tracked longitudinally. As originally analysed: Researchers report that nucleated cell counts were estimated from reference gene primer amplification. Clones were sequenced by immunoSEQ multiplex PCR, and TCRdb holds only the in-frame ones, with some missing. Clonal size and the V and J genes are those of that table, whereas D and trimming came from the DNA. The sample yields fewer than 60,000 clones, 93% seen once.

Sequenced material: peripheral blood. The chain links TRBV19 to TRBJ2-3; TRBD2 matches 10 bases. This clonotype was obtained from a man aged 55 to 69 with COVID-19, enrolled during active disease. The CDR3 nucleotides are TGTGCCAGTAGTATTGGACTAGCGGGCACAGATACGCAGTATTTT. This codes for CASSIGLAGTDTQYF.